This T cell receptor (beta chain) originates from a study of neurological immune-mediated disorders. Study outcomes and limitations: None of the CDR3 amino acid sequences of expanded clones recurred across subjects, suggesting private repertoires in all groups.

One entry per CDR3 protein results from TCRdb running MiXCR on the 5' RACE reads. This sample has about 44,000 distinct CDR3 sequences, with about 22% found just once. This clonotype was counted at least ten times. Its antigen is not identified. Time point described: technical triplicate 3. This sequence was found in a man aged 55-75 years with HTLV-1-associated myelopathy (HAM/TSP). What was sequenced was PBMCs.

The CDR3 sequence is CASSGQTGYNEQFF. CDR3 sequence (DNA): TGCGCCAGCAGCGGGCAGACAGGATACAATGAGCAGTTCTTC. The chain links TRBV5-1 to TRBJ2-1, with D possibly TRBD1 on 6 matching bases. CDR1 SGHRS and CDR2 YFSETQ come from the germline V gene. Trimming removed 4 bases at V and 4 bases at J, with 12 bases between. The CDR3 loop spans 14 amino acids.